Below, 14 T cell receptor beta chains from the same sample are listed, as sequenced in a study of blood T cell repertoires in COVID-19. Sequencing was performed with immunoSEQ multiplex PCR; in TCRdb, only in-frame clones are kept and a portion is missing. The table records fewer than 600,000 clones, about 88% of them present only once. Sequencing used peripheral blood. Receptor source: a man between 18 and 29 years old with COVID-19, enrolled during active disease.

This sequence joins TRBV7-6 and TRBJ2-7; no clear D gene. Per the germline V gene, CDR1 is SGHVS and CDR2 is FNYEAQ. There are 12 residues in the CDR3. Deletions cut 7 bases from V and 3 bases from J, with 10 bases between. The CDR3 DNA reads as TGTGCCAGCACCCCCCCGGGCTACGAGCAGTACTTC. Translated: CASTPPGYEQYF.

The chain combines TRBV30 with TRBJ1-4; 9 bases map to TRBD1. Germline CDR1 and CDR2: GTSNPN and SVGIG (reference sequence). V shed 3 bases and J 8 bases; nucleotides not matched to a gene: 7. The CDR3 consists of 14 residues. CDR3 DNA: TGTGCCTGGAGCGATGGACAGGGGTGGGAAAAACTGTTTTTT. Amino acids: CAWSDGQGWEKLFF. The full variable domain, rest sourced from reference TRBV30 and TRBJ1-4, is SQTIHQWPATLVQPVGSPLSLECTVEGTSNPNLYWYRQAAGRGLQLLFYSVGIGQISSEVPQNLSASRPQDRQFILSSKKLLLSDSGFYLCAWSDGQGWEKLFFGSGTQLSVL.

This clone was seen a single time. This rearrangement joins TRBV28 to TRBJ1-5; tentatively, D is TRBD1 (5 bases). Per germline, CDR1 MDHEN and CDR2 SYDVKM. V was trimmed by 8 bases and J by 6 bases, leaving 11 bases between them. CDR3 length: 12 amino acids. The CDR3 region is CASQGTGQPQHF. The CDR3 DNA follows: TGTGCCAGCCAGGGAACTGGTCAGCCCCAGCATTTT.

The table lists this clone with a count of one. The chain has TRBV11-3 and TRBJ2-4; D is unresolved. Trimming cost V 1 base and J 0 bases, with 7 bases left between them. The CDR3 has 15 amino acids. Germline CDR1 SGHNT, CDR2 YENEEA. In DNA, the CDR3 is TGTGCCAGCAGCTTAGGAGGTCTAGCCAAAAACATTCAGTACTTC. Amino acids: CASSLGGLAKNIQYF.

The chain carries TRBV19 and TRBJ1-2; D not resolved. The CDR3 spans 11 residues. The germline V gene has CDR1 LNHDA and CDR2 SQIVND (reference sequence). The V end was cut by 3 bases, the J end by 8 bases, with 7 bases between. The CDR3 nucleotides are TGTGCCAGTAGTATGTCGGGAGGCTACACCTTC. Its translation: CASSMSGGYTF.

The CDR3 DNA sequence: TGTGCCAGCAGCCTCACACCCTACAATGAGCAGTTCTTC. Its protein product is CASSLTPYNEQFF. The chain couples TRBV13 to TRBJ2-1; D uncertain. From germline, CDR1 is PRHDT and CDR2 FYEKMQ (reference sequence). The CDR3 is made up of 13 amino acids. V lost 5 bases and J lost 2, with 7 bases in between.

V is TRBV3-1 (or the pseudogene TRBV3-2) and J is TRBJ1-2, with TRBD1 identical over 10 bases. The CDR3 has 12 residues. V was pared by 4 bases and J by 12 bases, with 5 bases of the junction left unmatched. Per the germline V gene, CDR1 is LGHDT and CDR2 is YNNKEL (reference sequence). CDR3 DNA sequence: TGTGCCAGCAGCCTCGGACAGGGGGTTAACACCTTC. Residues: CASSLGQGVNTF.

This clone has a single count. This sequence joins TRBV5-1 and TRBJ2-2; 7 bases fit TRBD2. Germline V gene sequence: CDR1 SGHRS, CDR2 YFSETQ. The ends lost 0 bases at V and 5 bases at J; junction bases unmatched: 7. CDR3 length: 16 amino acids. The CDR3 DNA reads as TGCGCCAGCAGCTTGGTTGCGGGAGTTCGGACCGGGGAGCTGTTTTTT. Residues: CASSLVAGVRTGELFF.

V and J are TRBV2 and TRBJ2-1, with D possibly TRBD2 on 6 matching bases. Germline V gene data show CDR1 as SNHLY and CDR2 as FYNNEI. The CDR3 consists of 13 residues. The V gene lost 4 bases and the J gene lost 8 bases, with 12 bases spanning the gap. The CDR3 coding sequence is TGTGCCAGCAGTGTCCGCGGGATGGATGAGCAGTTCTTC. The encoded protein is CASSVRGMDEQFF.

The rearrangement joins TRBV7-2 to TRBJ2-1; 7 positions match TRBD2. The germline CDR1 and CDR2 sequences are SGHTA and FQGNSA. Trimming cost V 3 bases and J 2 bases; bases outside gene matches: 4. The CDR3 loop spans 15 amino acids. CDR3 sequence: CASSFLAAPYNEQFF. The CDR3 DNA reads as TGTGCCAGCAGCTTCCTAGCGGCACCCTACAATGAGCAGTTCTTC.

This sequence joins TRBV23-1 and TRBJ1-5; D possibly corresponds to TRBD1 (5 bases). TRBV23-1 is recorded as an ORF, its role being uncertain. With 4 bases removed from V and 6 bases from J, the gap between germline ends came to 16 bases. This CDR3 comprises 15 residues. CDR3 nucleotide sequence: TGCGCCAGCAGTCTAGAGGCAGGGATGGGTCAGCCCCAGCATTTT. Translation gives CASSLEAGMGQPQHF.

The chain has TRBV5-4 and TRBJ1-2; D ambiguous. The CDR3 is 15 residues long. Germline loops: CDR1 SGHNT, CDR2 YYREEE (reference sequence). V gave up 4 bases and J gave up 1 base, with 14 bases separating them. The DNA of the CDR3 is TGTGCCAGCAGCCTGGCCGGGAGGGTTAACTATGGCTACACCTTC. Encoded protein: CASSLAGRVNYGYTF.

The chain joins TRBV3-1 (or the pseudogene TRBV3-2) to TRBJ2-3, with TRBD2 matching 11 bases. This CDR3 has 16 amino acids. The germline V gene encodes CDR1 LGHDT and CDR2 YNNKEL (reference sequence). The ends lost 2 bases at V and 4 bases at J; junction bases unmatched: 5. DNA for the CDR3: TGTGCCAGCAGCCAATTAGCGGGGGGGCGTTCAGATACGCAGTATTTT. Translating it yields CASSQLAGGRSDTQYF.

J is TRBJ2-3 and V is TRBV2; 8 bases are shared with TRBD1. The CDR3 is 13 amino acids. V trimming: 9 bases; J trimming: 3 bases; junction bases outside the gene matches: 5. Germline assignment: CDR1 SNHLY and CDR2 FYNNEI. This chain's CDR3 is CARRTGNTDTQYF. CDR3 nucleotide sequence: TGTGCCAGGAGGACAGGGAATACAGATACGCAGTATTTT.